Shown below are 11 T cell receptor beta chains from a single sample sequenced in a study of shared clonotypes between healthy human individuals. This table comes from immunoSEQ multiplex PCR, and its TCRdb copy is limited to in-frame clones, with some not included. The table lists around 500,000 clones, less than 80% of them singletons. The sample taken for sequencing was PBMCs. The source is a woman aged 40 to 50 in good health. Some clones in this sample may be carry-over from other donors' samples.

A few counts support this clone. The chain employs TRBV11-2 and TRBJ2-5; 8 bases match TRBD2. The DNA end is a closer match to TRBJ2-7, so the J assignment may be wrong. Germline V gives CDR1 SGHAT, CDR2 FQNNGV. The CDR3 has 15 amino acids. CDR3 region: CASSSQAGTRNEQYF. The DNA of the CDR3 is TGTGCCAGCAGCTCTCAGGCCGGGACTAGGAACGAGCAGTACTTC.

The V and J genes are TRBV19 and TRBJ2-1; perhaps TRBD2 as D (6 bases). Germline V lookup: CDR1 LNHDA, CDR2 SQIVND (reference sequence). The CDR3 has 13 residues. The V end lost 5 bases, the J end lost 5 bases, and 10 bases lay between the germline ends. CDR3 sequence (DNA): TGTGCCAGTAGTGGACTAACTAACAATGAGCAGTTCTTC. This translates into CASSGLTNNEQFF.

The genes are TRBV2 and TRBJ2-2, with 9 nucleotides matching TRBD1. V trimming: 1 base; J trimming: 6 bases; junction bases outside the gene matches: 9. Germline V gene sequence: CDR1 SNHLY, CDR2 FYNNEI. CDR3 length: 17 residues. CDR3 loop: CASSEGGFGQGSGELFF. The CDR3 DNA follows: TGTGCCAGCAGTGAAGGCGGTTTTGGACAGGGGTCCGGGGAGCTGTTTTTT.

Comment on this clone: This may arise from a read error, as a much more abundant clone is one base away. This sample includes further DNA sequences coding for the same CDR3. The rearrangement uses TRBV5-1 and TRBJ2-5, with D perhaps TRBD1 (6 bases). CDR1 is SGHRS and CDR2 is YFSETQ in the germline V gene. This CDR3 contains 14 residues. Trimming took off 0 bases at V and 1 base at J, with 7 bases between the two ends. The chain's CDR3 is CASSLGTVQETQYF. The CDR3 DNA reads TGCGCCAGCAGCTTGGGGACAGTCCAAGAGACCCAGTACTTC.

Comment on this clone: Other DNA sequences in this specimen translate into the identical CDR3. The V gene is TRBV2, the J gene TRBJ2-3, with D maybe TRBD2 (5 bases). The V gene's germline CDR1 is SNHLY and CDR2 FYNNEI. This CDR3 has 12 amino acids. V was clipped by 5 bases and J by 5 bases, with 8 bases between them. The CDR3 coding sequence is TGTGCCAGCAGTCCAGGACTAGATACGCAGTATTTT. It encodes CASSPGLDTQYF.

V is TRBV6-5 and J is TRBJ1-5; D call uncertain. This CDR3 has 13 residues. Trimming took off 0 bases at V and 5 bases at J, with 5 bases between the two ends. The germline CDR1 and CDR2 sequences are MNHEY and SVGAGI. CDR3 protein: CASSYSGDQPQHF. The CDR3 coding sequence is TGTGCCAGCAGTTACTCAGGAGATCAGCCCCAGCATTTT.

The chain combines TRBV19 with TRBJ2-5, with D maybe TRBD1 (5 bases). Trimming removed 4 bases from V and 2 bases from J, with 5 bases in between. The CDR3 contains 12 residues. Germline CDR1 and CDR2: LNHDA and SQIVND (reference sequence). CDR3 DNA sequence: TGTGCCAGTAGTACAGGGCAAGAGACCCAGTACTTC. Translated: CASSTGQETQYF.

The rearrangement links TRBV10-3 to TRBJ2-7; 7 positions match TRBD1. This CDR3 region has 14 residues. V shed 4 bases and J 3 bases; nucleotides not matched to a gene: 6. CDR1 ENHRY and CDR2 SYGVKD come from the germline V gene. CDR3 DNA: TGTGCCATCAGTGTAGGCCAGGGGGACTACGAGCAGTACTTC. It is translated as CAISVGQGDYEQYF.

A word on this clone: This same CDR3 is encoded by further DNA sequences in the sample. The chain has TRBV20-1 and TRBJ2-5, with TRBD2 as a possible D gene (5 bases). Germline CDR1 reads DFQATT; CDR2 reads SNEGSKA (reference sequence). This CDR3 comprises 11 residues. The V and J ends lost 1 base and 5 bases respectively, with 5 bases between them. DNA for the CDR3: TGCAGTGCTAGAGGGAGGGAGACCCAGTACTTC. It codes for CSARGRETQYF.

This clone was seen a single time. The J gene is TRBJ1-4, the V gene TRBV6-1; D unclear. Trimming stripped 0 bases from V and 4 bases from J, with 6 bases between. CDR3 length: 14 amino acids. Germline V CDR1 and CDR2: MNHNS, SASEGT. The CDR3 reads CASSEAQINEKLFF. The CDR3 DNA follows: TGTGCCAGCAGTGAAGCCCAGATTAATGAAAAACTGTTTTTT.

The chain combines TRBV6-1 with TRBJ2-1, with a tentative D call TRBD2 (5 bases). Germline CDR1 and CDR2: MNHNS and SASEGT. The V and J ends lost 8 bases and 0 bases respectively, with 11 bases between them. This CDR3 is built from 14 residues. The CDR3 region has the DNA TGTGCCAGCGAGTGGACTCCCTCCTACAATGAGCAGTTCTTC. Its translation: CASEWTPSYNEQFF.